Following are 3 T cell receptor beta chains from one sample sequenced in a study of T cell responses to AZD1222 COVID-19 vaccine. The protocol was immunoSEQ multiplex PCR, while the TCRdb copy is restricted to in-frame clones and leaves out a portion. This sample has 90,000 to 120,000 clones; 80% to 90% occur once, and the top ten carry around 9%. The sequenced sample was peripheral blood, obtained on day 0 of AZD1222 vaccination. Receptors were obtained from an adult in good health.

The rearrangement links TRBV24-1 to TRBJ1-1, with D tentatively TRBD1 (5 bases). The ends were cut back, 2 bases at V and 5 bases at J, with 17 bases in the middle. CDR1 is KGHDR, CDR2 SFDVKD, per germline. This CDR3 has 16 amino acids. CDR3 protein: CATSDSSFGGRTEAFF. For the CDR3, the DNA is TGTGCCACCAGTGATTCGTCCTTCGGGGGGAGGACTGAAGCTTTCTTT.

The chain carries TRBV10-3 and TRBJ2-2; D is unresolved. Between the trimmed V and J ends, which lost 2 bases and 7 bases, there was a span of 5 bases. The CDR3 runs to 12 residues. The germline gives CDR1 ENHRY, CDR2 SYGVKD. The CDR3 region is CAISEGGGELFF. The CDR3 DNA follows: TGTGCCATCAGTGAGGGTGGCGGGGAGCTGTTTTTT.

This chain links TRBV2 with TRBJ2-7; no clear D gene. The CDR3 loop spans 13 amino acids. The V gene lost 10 bases and the J gene lost 2 bases, with 15 bases spanning the gap. Germline V lookup: CDR1 SNHLY, CDR2 FYNNEI. CDR3 DNA: TGTGCCACCCTCGGGTTGAAAACCTACGAGCAGTACTTC. Encoded protein: CATLGLKTYEQYF.